This TCR beta chain was recovered during a study of blood T cells in healthy people across ages. This clonotype was found a few times. Its matching antigen is unknown. PCR was performed a second time for roughly 7 to 11 cycles using a sample-barcoded 5' primer and a J-beta primer mix. TCRdb ran MiXCR on the 5' RACE reads and lists one entry per CDR3 protein. The sample holds fewer than 2,000,000 distinct CDR3 sequences, about 39% seen once. General study findings and limits: Per million T cells, TCR beta diversity dropped about linearly as age rose.

Germline loops: CDR1 MNHEY, CDR2 SMNVEV (reference sequence). CDR3 length: 16 amino acids. Trimming took off 0 bases at V and 3 bases at J, with 12 bases between the two ends. The chain combines TRBV27 with TRBJ1-5; maybe TRBD1 (6 bases). The sequence came from a human donor in good health. The sequencing input was blood. CDR3 sequence: CASSLSGADNNQPQHF. The CDR3 DNA is TGTGCCAGCAGTTTATCGGGGGCGGATAACAATCAGCCCCAGCATTTT.